The 30 T cell receptor beta chains in this list originate from one sample, sequenced in a study of blood T cell repertoires in COVID-19. The table came from immunoSEQ multiplex PCR; TCRdb's copy has only in-frame clones and leaves some out. The sample lists 120,000 to 150,000 clones, 75% to 85% occurring once. The sequenced material came from peripheral blood. The receptors were sampled from a man between 60 and 75 years old with active or convalescent COVID-19.

V usage is TRBV7-2 and J usage is TRBJ2-1; 9 bases align to TRBD2. This CDR3 has 15 amino acids. J gave up 7 bases and V 5 bases, and 9 bases lay outside the gene matches. Germline V CDR1 and CDR2: SGHTA, FQGNSA. The CDR3 spells CASSLPAGGKNEQFF. The CDR3 nucleotides are TGTGCCAGCAGCCTACCAGCGGGAGGCAAAAATGAGCAGTTCTTC.

The chain has TRBV10-3 and TRBJ1-5; TRBD1 might be the D (6 bases). The CDR3 loop spans 14 amino acids. Germline loops: CDR1 ENHRY, CDR2 SYGVKD. With 4 bases removed from V and 8 bases from J, the gap between germline ends came to 15 bases. The chain's CDR3 is CAISVTGKDEPQHF. The CDR3 DNA follows: TGTGCCATCAGTGTAACAGGGAAGGATGAGCCCCAGCATTTT.

The chain joins TRBV27 to TRBJ1-2; 8 nucleotides align to TRBD1. The CDR3 has 13 amino acids. The V segment lost 8 bases and the J segment 4 bases; nucleotides outside the gene matches: 6. Germline V gene data show CDR1 as MNHEY and CDR2 as SMNVEV (reference sequence). The CDR3 DNA is TGTGCCAGCCGGGTAGACAGGGGCTATGGCTACACCTTC. Protein product: CASRVDRGYGYTF.

The chain employs TRBV4-2 and TRBJ2-3, with 10 bases lining up with TRBD2. J lost 6 bases, V lost 5 bases, and 5 bases had no gene match. From germline, CDR1 is LGHNA and CDR2 YNFKEQ. The CDR3 length is 14 residues. CDR3 bases: TGTGCCAGCAGCGTACGACTAGCGGGTGATACGCAGTATTTT. Protein: CASSVRLAGDTQYF.

The chain uses TRBV29-1 and TRBJ2-4; D might be TRBD2 (7 bases). This CDR3 has 13 amino acids. Germline V CDR1 and CDR2: SQVTM, ANQGSEA. V shed 6 bases and J shed 10 bases, with 19 bases lying between them. The CDR3 DNA follows: TGCAGCGTAGTGACAGGCCGGCGGGAGATTCAGTACTTC. It is translated as CSVVTGRREIQYF. Full variable domain (outside the CDR3, taken from reference TRBV29-1 and TRBJ2-4): SAVISQKPSRDICQRGTSLTIQCQVDSQVTMMFWYRQQPGQSLTLIATANQGSEATYESGFVIDKFPISRPNLTFSTLTVSNMSPEDSSIYLCSVVTGRREIQYFGAGTRLSVL.

This clone has at least ten counts. The chain recombines TRBV20-1 with TRBJ1-1, with D tentatively TRBD1 (6 bases). The V end lost 3 bases, the J end lost 1 base, and 12 bases lay between the germline ends. Germline V CDR1 and CDR2: DFQATT, SNEGSKA (reference sequence). The CDR3 consists of 14 residues. CDR3 sequence reads: CSASGPGQNTEAFF. In DNA, the CDR3 is TGCAGTGCTAGTGGCCCGGGACAGAACACTGAAGCTTTCTTT.

This chain joins TRBV11-2 and TRBJ2-1; 7 bases fit TRBD2. Germline trimming cut 11 bases from V and 12 bases from J; bases unmatched to any gene: 19. This CDR3 has 14 residues. CDR1 is SGHAT, CDR2 FQNNGV, per germline. The CDR3: CASQPLAGGFWQFF. The CDR3, as DNA: TGTGCCTCACAGCCTTTAGCGGGTGGGTTTTGGCAGTTCTTC.

The rearrangement uses TRBV7-2 and TRBJ2-2; 8 bases map to TRBD1. The J segment lost 4 bases and the V segment lost 0 bases, leaving 7 bases of the junction unmatched. Germline V lookup: CDR1 SGHTA, CDR2 FQGNSA. This CDR3 has 17 residues. CDR3 in DNA: TGTGCCAGCAGCTTAGCGGGCACAGGGGGTGGCACCGGGGAGCTGTTTTTT. Translating it yields CASSLAGTGGGTGELFF.

The V gene is TRBV4-3, the J gene TRBJ2-2; TRBD2 matches 11 bases. Per the germline V gene, CDR1 is LGHNA and CDR2 is YSLEER. The CDR3 spans 19 residues. V lost 4 bases and J lost 3; bases outside the gene matches: 13. DNA of the CDR3: TGCGCCAGCAGCCCGATATTAGCGGGAGGGCCTGTTTACACCGGGGAGCTGTTTTTT. This codes for CASSPILAGGPVYTGELFF.

This clone occurred a few times. The rearrangement joins TRBV10-2 to TRBJ2-7; TRBD1 agrees at 9 bases. J lost 2 bases, V lost 9 bases, and 5 bases had no gene match. CDR3 length equals 13 residues. The germline V gene has CDR1 WSHSY and CDR2 SAAADI. CDR3 DNA: TGCGCCAGTGTGGACAGGGGCCCCTACGAGCAGTACTTC. It encodes CASVDRGPYEQYF.

V usage is TRBV24-1 and J usage is TRBJ1-6; D is unresolved. This CDR3 contains 13 residues. The germline gives CDR1 KGHDR, CDR2 SFDVKD. The ends were cut back, 7 bases at V and 10 bases at J, with 13 bases in the middle. The CDR3 reads CATSEGEWSPLHF. The CDR3 DNA follows: TGTGCCACCAGCGAGGGCGAGTGGTCACCCCTCCACTTT.

The V call is TRBV28, the J call TRBJ2-4; 7 bases match TRBD1. V was pared by 6 bases and J by 8 bases, with 10 bases of the junction left unmatched. Germline V gene lookup returns CDR1 MDHEN and CDR2 SYDVKM. CDR3 length: 14 residues. The CDR3 loop reads CASRRGGAGDIQYF. The CDR3 DNA reads TGTGCCAGCAGAAGAGGGGGCGCCGGTGACATTCAGTACTTC.

The V gene is TRBV5-1, the J gene TRBJ1-4, with D possibly TRBD1 on 6 matching bases. Trimming stripped 4 bases from V and 2 bases from J, with 12 bases between. This CDR3 comprises 15 residues. CDR1 and CDR2 from the germline V gene are SGHRS and YFSETQ. Here the CDR3 reads CASSARQATNEKLFF. The CDR3 DNA reads TGCGCCAGCAGCGCCAGACAGGCCACTAATGAAAAACTGTTTTTT.

This clone has only a few counts. The CDR3 bases are TGTGCCAGCAGCTTAGATGGGCGCCGTGATACGCAGTATTTT. Translating gives CASSLDGRRDTQYF. The chain recombines TRBV7-9 with TRBJ2-3, with D hard to call. Trimming took off 1 base at V and 6 bases at J, with 11 bases between the two ends. Per the germline V gene, CDR1 is SEHNR and CDR2 is FQNEAQ (reference sequence). The CDR3 runs 14 residues.

The rearrangement uses TRBV27 and TRBJ1-5; D possibly corresponds to TRBD1 (6 bases). Trimming stripped 0 bases from V and 5 bases from J, with 11 bases between. Germline V gene data show CDR1 as MNHEY and CDR2 as SMNVEV (reference sequence). This CDR3 contains 15 residues. The CDR3 here is CASSLSYRADQPQHF. CDR3 in DNA: TGTGCCAGCAGTTTATCATACAGGGCGGATCAGCCCCAGCATTTT.

The J gene is TRBJ1-1, the V gene TRBV12-5; D is perhaps TRBD1 (6 bases). Between the trimmed V and J ends, which lost 5 bases and 5 bases, there was a span of 15 bases. Germline V gives CDR1 LGHNT, CDR2 FRNRAP. The CDR3 runs to 14 residues. CDR3 loop: CASGLREGGTEAFF. CDR3 sequence (DNA): TGTGCTAGTGGTCTCCGGGAGGGGGGGACTGAAGCTTTCTTT.

CDR3: CASSSLPGTGFF. Written as DNA, the CDR3 is TGTGCCAGCAGTTCACTCCCCGGGACAGGGTTCTTC. The rearrangement links TRBV12-3 or TRBV12-4 to TRBJ2-1; the match to TRBD1 covers 8 bases. Germline trimming cut 4 bases from V and 15 bases from J; bases unmatched to any gene: 8. This CDR3 is 12 amino acids long.

In this sample, this clone turned up a few times. V and J are TRBV7-9 and TRBJ2-1; TRBD2 might be the D (6 bases). Germline loops: CDR1 SEHNR, CDR2 FQNEAQ (reference sequence). This CDR3 has 19 amino acids. The germline V and J ends were trimmed by 8 bases and 3 bases, with 29 bases remaining between them. CDR3 bases: TGTGCCAGCCTTAAAACCCAAGAGTTAAGGGGAGGTCACTACAATGAGCAGTTCTTC. Its translation: CASLKTQELRGGHYNEQFF. Together with reference TRBV7-9 and TRBJ2-1, the CDR3 gives the full variable domain: DTGVSQNPRHKITKRGQNVTFRCDPISEHNRLYWYRQTLGQGPEFLTYFQNEAQLEKSRLLSDRFSAERPKGSFSTLEIQRTEQGDSAMYLCASLKTQELRGGHYNEQFFGPGTRLTVL.

The chain carries TRBV7-9 and TRBJ2-5, with TRBD1 as a possible D gene (5 bases). Germline lookup yields CDR1 SEHNR and CDR2 FQNEAQ (reference sequence). Trimming removed 9 bases from V and 1 base from J, with 9 bases in between. The CDR3 runs to 12 residues. CDR3 sequence: CASATAQETQYF. The CDR3, as DNA: TGTGCCAGTGCGACAGCCCAAGAGACCCAGTACTTC.

This clone was picked up one time. The rearrangement links TRBV11-3 to TRBJ1-1; the match to TRBD1 covers 8 bases. The CDR3 is 14 amino acids. J gave up 7 bases and V 5 bases, and 9 bases lay outside the gene matches. Germline V gives CDR1 SGHNT, CDR2 YENEEA. In DNA, the CDR3 is TGTGCCAGCAGCAAAGGGACAGGCTGGGGTGAAGCTTTCTTT. Amino acids: CASSKGTGWGEAFF.

The chain links TRBV4-1 to TRBJ2-5; D is perhaps TRBD2 (5 bases). The V and J ends lost 0 bases and 4 bases respectively, with 18 bases between them. This CDR3 has 17 amino acids. CDR1 and CDR2 from the germline V gene are MGHRA and YSYEKL. The CDR3 loop is CASSQDLFSEGTETQYF. The CDR3 nucleotides are TGCGCCAGCAGCCAAGATCTTTTTAGCGAGGGTACAGAGACCCAGTACTTC.

This chain connects TRBV28 to TRBJ2-7; TRBD1 aligns across 7 bases. V was pared by 5 bases and J by 3 bases, with 1 base of the junction left unmatched. CDR1 and CDR2 from the germline V gene are MDHEN and SYDVKM. CDR3 length: 12 amino acids. CDR3 in DNA: TGTGCCAGCAGTCAGGGGGTCTACGAGCAGTACTTC. Its protein is CASSQGVYEQYF.

The gene calls are TRBV14 and TRBJ2-6, with 9 bases matching TRBD1. The CDR3 consists of 18 residues. V lost 3 bases to trimming and J lost 1 base; unmatched junction nucleotides: 7. Looked up from germline, CDR1 is SGHDN and CDR2 is FVKESK. CDR3 DNA sequence: TGTGCCAGCAGCCAGAGTACAGGGGGCGCATCTGGGGCCAACGTCCTGACTTTC. This gives the protein CASSQSTGGASGANVLTF.

J is TRBJ1-2 and V is TRBV12-3 or TRBV12-4; D is unresolved. The CDR3 contains 13 residues. V was pared by 1 base and J by 8 bases, with 11 bases between. The CDR3 region is CASSLEMLRGYTF. For the CDR3, the DNA is TGTGCCAGCAGTTTAGAGATGCTGAGAGGCTACACCTTC.

The chain carries TRBV6-5 and TRBJ1-2, with D perhaps TRBD1 (5 bases). This CDR3 has 13 residues. V lost 6 bases and J lost 4, with 12 bases in between. Germline V gene data show CDR1 as MNHEY and CDR2 as SVGAGI. In DNA, the CDR3 is TGTGCCAGCAGCCTTACGGACACCTATGGCTACACCTTC. It is translated as CASSLTDTYGYTF.

The chain has TRBV7-3 and TRBJ2-5; 9 bases map to TRBD1. V shed 7 bases and J 2 bases; nucleotides not matched to a gene: 8. Germline CDR1 reads SGHTA; CDR2 reads FQGTGA. The CDR3 totals 15 residues. CDR3 nucleotides: TGTGCCAGCACCATACCGGACAGGGGACAAGAGACCCAGTACTTC. It is translated as CASTIPDRGQETQYF.

The rearrangement uses TRBV19 and TRBJ1-5; D is uncertain. V lost 3 bases and J 5 bases, leaving 14 bases between the germline ends. Germline V gives CDR1 LNHDA, CDR2 SQIVND (reference sequence). CDR3 size: 15 residues. The chain's CDR3 is CASSIGGLNDQPQHF. DNA for the CDR3: TGTGCCAGTAGTATCGGAGGACTGAACGATCAGCCCCAGCATTTT.

The V gene is TRBV28, the J gene TRBJ1-3; possibly TRBD1 for D (6 bases). Per the germline V gene, CDR1 is MDHEN and CDR2 is SYDVKM. The V end lost 0 bases, the J end lost 0 bases, and 6 bases lay between the germline ends. The CDR3 runs 15 residues. The CDR3 nucleotides are TGTGCCAGCAGTTTATGGACAGGCTCTGGAAACACCATATATTTT. The encoded protein is CASSLWTGSGNTIYF.

The chain couples TRBV5-5 to TRBJ2-3; perhaps TRBD1 as D (5 bases). Germline CDR1 is SGHKS and CDR2 is YYEKEE (reference sequence). There are 14 residues in the CDR3. Deletions cut 1 base from V and 2 bases from J, with 8 bases between. Here the CDR3 DNA reads TGTGCCAGCAGCTTGAACAGGATCACAGATACGCAGTATTTT. Translated, it gives CASSLNRITDTQYF.

This rearrangement joins TRBV11-2 to TRBJ1-2; D gene uncertain. The CDR3 spans 13 residues. V was trimmed by 5 bases and J by 6 bases, leaving 13 bases between them. Per germline, CDR1 SGHAT and CDR2 FQNNGV. CDR3: CASSPLRSDGYTF. The CDR3 DNA follows: TGTGCCAGCAGCCCTCTACGTTCGGATGGCTACACCTTC. Full variable domain (missing parts from reference TRBV11-2 and TRBJ1-2): EAGVAQSPRYKIIEKRQSVAFWCNPISGHATLYWYQQILGQGPKLLIQFQNNGVVDDSQLPKDRFSAERLKGVDSTLKIQPAKLEDSAVYLCASSPLRSDGYTFGSGTRLTVV.